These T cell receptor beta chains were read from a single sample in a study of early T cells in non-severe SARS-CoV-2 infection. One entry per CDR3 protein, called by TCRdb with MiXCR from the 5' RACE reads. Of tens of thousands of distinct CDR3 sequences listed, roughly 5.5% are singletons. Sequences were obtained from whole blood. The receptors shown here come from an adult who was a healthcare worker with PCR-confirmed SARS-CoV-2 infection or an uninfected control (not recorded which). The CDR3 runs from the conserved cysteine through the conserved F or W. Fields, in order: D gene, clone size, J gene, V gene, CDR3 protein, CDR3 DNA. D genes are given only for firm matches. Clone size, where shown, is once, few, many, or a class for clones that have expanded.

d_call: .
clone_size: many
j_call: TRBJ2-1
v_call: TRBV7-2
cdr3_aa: CASSLGPPGLGAYNEQFF
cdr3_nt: TGTGCCAGCAGCTTAGGACCACCAGGATTAGGGGCCTACAATGAGCAGTTCTTC

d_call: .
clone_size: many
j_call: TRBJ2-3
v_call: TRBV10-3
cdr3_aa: CASGLSGSTDTQYF
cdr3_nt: TGTGCCAGCGGCCTGTCGGGTAGCACAGATACGCAGTATTTT

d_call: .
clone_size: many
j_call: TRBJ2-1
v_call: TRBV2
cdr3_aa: CATTSLHTNIEQFF
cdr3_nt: TGTGCCACCACATCCCTTCACACCAACATTGAGCAGTTCTTC

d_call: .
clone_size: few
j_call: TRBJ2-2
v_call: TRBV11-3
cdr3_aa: CASSPKQAINTGELFF
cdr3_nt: TGTGCCAGCAGCCCGAAACAGGCCATCAACACCGGGGAGCTGTTTTTT

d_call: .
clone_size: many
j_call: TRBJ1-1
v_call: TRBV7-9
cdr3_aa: CASSRRGPPNTEAFF
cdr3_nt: TGTGCCAGCAGCCGCCGGGGCCCACCGAACACTGAAGCTTTCTTT

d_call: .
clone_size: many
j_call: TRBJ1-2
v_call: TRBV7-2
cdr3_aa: CASSLRGLGYTF
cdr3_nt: TGTGCCAGCAGCTTAAGAGGTCTGGGCTACACCTTC

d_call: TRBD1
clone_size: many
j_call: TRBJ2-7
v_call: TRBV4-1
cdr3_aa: CASSQPFTGTGVYEQYF
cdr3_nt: TGCGCCAGCAGCCAACCTTTTACCGGGACAGGGGTTTACGAGCAGTACTTC

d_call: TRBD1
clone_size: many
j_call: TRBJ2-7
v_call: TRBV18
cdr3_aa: CASSPRDRGSEQYF
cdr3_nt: TGTGCCAGCTCACCCCGGGACAGGGGATCGGAGCAGTACTTC

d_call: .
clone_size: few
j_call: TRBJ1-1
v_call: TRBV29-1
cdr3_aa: CSVSNGNTEAFF
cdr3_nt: TGCAGCGTGTCGAACGGGAACACTGAAGCTTTCTTT

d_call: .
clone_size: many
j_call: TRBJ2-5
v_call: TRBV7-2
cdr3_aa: CASSRGGGYQETQYF
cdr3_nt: TGTGCCAGCAGCCGCGGGGGCGGGTACCAAGAGACCCAGTACTTC

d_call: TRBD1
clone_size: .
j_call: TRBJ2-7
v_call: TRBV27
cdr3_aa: CASSLYRGVSYEQYF
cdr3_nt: TGTGCCAGCAGTTTGTACAGGGGGGTCAGCTACGAGCAGTACTTC

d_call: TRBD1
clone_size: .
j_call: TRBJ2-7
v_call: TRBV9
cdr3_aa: CASSVRSGGYEQYF
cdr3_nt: TGTGCCAGCAGCGTACGTTCAGGGGGCTACGAGCAGTACTTC

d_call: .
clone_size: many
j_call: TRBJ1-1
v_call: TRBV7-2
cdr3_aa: CASSFSNTEAFF
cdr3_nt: TGTGCCAGCAGCTTCTCCAACACTGAAGCTTTCTTT

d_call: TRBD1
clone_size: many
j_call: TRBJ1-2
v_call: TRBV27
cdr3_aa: CASSSYRQGRSYGYTF
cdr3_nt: TGTGCCAGCAGTTCATACCGACAGGGACGGAGCTATGGCTACACCTTC

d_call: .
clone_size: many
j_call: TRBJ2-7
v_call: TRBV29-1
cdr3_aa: CSVEVQPYEQYF
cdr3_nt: TGCAGCGTTGAAGTCCAACCCTACGAGCAGTACTTC

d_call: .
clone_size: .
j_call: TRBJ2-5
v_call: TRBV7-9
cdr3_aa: CASSLKVRQYQETQYF
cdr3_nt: TGTGCCAGCAGCTTAAAGGTCAGACAGTACCAAGAGACCCAGTACTTC